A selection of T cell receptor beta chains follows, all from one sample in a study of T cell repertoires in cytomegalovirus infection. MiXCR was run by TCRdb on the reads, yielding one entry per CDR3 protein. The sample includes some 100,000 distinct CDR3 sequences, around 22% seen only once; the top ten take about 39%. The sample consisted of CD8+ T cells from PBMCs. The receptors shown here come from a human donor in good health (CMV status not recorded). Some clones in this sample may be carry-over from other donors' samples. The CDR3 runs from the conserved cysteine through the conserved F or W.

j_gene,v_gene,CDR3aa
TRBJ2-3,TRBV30,CAWKLAGATQYF
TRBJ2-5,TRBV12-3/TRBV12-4,CASSVGQGAWQETQYF
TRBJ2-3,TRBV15,CATSRLGGRDTQYF
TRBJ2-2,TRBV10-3,CAIRGDPTGELFF
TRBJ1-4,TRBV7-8,CASSSRTGSEATNEKLFF
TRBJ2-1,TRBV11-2,CASSLNRVGTPFFF
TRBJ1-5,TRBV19,CASSIYLDRDNGQPQHF
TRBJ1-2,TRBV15,CATSRPPDRDRGYTF
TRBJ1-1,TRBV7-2,CASSEGASTEAFF
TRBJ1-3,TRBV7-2,CASSLRVGSSGNTIYF
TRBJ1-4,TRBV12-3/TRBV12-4,CASNQGFISGEKLFF
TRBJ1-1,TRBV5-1,CASSLVEGANFVNTEAFF
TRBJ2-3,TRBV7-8,CASSLELAGGTTDTQYF
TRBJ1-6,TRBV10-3,CAISSRSDRGGGNSPLHF
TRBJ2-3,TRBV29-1,CSGHGGLAGGPDTQYF
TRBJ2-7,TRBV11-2,CASSSPGNSYEQYF
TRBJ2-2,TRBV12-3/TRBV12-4,CASRSPPGLNTGELFF
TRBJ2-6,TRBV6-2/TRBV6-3,CASSLSITVRGANVLTF
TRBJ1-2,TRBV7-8,CASSLLSVYGYTF
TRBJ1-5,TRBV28,CASIAPRSPNQPQHF
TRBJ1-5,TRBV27,CASSQGHSSRPQHF
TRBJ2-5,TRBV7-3,CASSPGTSGFQETQYF
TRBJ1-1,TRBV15,CATSRDGAGTEAFF
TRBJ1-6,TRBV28,CASSLTGTGRSPLHF
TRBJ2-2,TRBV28,CATRERGSRKLTGELFF
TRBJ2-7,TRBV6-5,CASSGLRFSYEQYF
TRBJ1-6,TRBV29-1,CSVEGLGSSYNSPLHF
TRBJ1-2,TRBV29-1,CSVPDPVDPRNYTF
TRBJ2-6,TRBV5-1,CASSLASGSPAFGANVLTF
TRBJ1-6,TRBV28,CASSRNRGTGGSPLHF
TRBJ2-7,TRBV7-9,CASSPPSGGAYEQYF
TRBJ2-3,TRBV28,CASSPPGWGDTQYF
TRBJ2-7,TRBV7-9,CASSLGQGVNEQYF
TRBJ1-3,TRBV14,CASSLQGSSGNTIYF
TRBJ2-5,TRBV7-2,CASSLNGRGGPEETQYF
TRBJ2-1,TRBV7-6,CASSSEYNEQFF